Each of the 20 T cell receptor beta chains below was sequenced from the same sample in a study of early T cells in non-severe SARS-CoV-2 infection. MiXCR, run by TCRdb on the 5' RACE reads, gives a single entry per CDR3 protein. Of around 56,000 distinct CDR3 sequences listed, roughly 7.6% were seen once; the top ten hold about 10%. Specimen: whole blood, collected at baseline. These receptors all come from an adult who was a healthcare worker with PCR-confirmed SARS-CoV-2 infection or an uninfected control (not recorded which).

CDR3 sequence (DNA): TGTGCCAGCAGCTCAAACACCGGGATCTCGCAGCCCCAGCATTTT. This gives the protein CASSSNTGISQPQHF. The chain combines TRBV7-9 with TRBJ1-5; D remains unclear. With 4 bases removed from V and 7 bases from J, the gap between germline ends came to 17 bases. Germline CDR1 and CDR2: SEHNR and FQNEAQ (reference sequence). The CDR3 has 15 residues.

At least ten counts were recorded for this clonotype. The chain carries TRBV29-1 and TRBJ1-1; D is possibly TRBD1 (5 bases). The germline V and J ends were trimmed by 7 bases and 1 base, with 19 bases remaining between them. CDR1 and CDR2 from the germline V gene are SQVTM and ANQGSEA. The CDR3 sequence is 15 residues long. Here the CDR3 reads CSAAKRDGANTEAFF. CDR3 nucleotide sequence: TGCAGCGCCGCTAAGCGGGACGGCGCGAACACTGAAGCTTTCTTT.

This clonotype was detected a few times. This chain links TRBV28 with TRBJ2-2, with TRBD1 matching 7 bases. Germline-derived CDR1 and CDR2 are MDHEN and SYDVKM. CDR3 length equals 14 residues. The CDR3 loop is CANGRQGNTGELFF. The CDR3 DNA reads as TGTGCTAATGGGCGACAGGGGAACACCGGGGAGCTGTTTTTT.

Many counts were recorded for this clonotype. This chain connects TRBV4-3 to TRBJ1-5, with no clear D. Per germline, CDR1 LGHNA and CDR2 YSLEER. Trimming removed 1 base at V and 7 bases at J, with 11 bases between. This CDR3 contains 14 residues. CDR3 nucleotides: TGCGCCAGCAGCCAAGTCCCAGGTTGGCAGCCCCAGCATTTT. It codes for CASSQVPGWQPQHF.

This chain uses TRBV6-1 with TRBJ2-1, with 11 bases aligning to TRBD2. The CDR3 is 15 residues long. Germline trimming cut 4 bases from V and 5 bases from J; bases unmatched to any gene: 4. Germline-derived CDR1 and CDR2 are MNHNS and SASEGT. The CDR3 bases are TGTGCCAGCAGTGTTCTAGCGGGAGGAAACAATGAGCAGTTCTTC. Amino acid sequence: CASSVLAGGNNEQFF.

This clonotype was picked up a small number of times. This sequence joins TRBV28 and TRBJ2-7; no reliable D call. The CDR3 contains 14 residues. The V end lost 2 bases, the J end lost 6 bases, and 14 bases lay between the germline ends. CDR1 is MDHEN and CDR2 is SYDVKM in the germline V gene. Written as DNA, the CDR3 is TGTGCCAGCAGTTTACTGGGATCGGAACGCGAGCAGTACTTC. It codes for CASSLLGSEREQYF.

The sample holds a few counts of this clonotype. The V call is TRBV6-6, the J call TRBJ2-5, with D perhaps TRBD1 (6 bases). This CDR3 is 12 amino acids long. CDR1 is MNHNY and CDR2 is SVGAGI in the germline V gene (reference sequence). Trimming shortened V by 2 bases and J by 5 bases, and 6 bases separated the two germline ends. The DNA of the CDR3 is TGTGCCAGCAGTTACAGGGGGGAGACCCAGTACTTC. The encoded protein is CASSYRGETQYF.

V gene TRBV3-1 combines with J gene TRBJ1-1, with a possible D match to TRBD1 (5 bases). V lost 4 bases to trimming and J lost 0 bases, with 9 bases between them. CDR1 is LGHDT, CDR2 YNNKEL, per germline (reference sequence). There are 14 residues in the CDR3. The CDR3, as DNA: TGTGCCAGCAGCCGAAACAGGATGAACACTGAAGCTTTCTTT. As protein: CASSRNRMNTEAFF.

This clonotype was counted between two and nine times. The V gene is TRBV29-1, the J gene TRBJ2-3; D gene ambiguous. The CDR3 extends over 10 amino acids. Germline CDR1 is SQVTM and CDR2 is ANQGSEA. V gave up 4 bases and J gave up 8 bases, with 7 bases separating them. Here the CDR3 DNA reads TGCAGCGTTGGTGACGGTACGCAGTATTTT. Its protein is CSVGDGTQYF.

This clonotype was seen only a few times. The chain recombines TRBV4-2 with TRBJ2-3; D is perhaps TRBD2 (5 bases). V dropped 3 bases and J dropped 0 bases, with 7 bases sitting between them. CDR3 length: 14 amino acids. From germline, CDR1 is LGHNA and CDR2 YNFKEQ. The CDR3 region has the DNA TGTGCCAGCAGCCAGAGGGAGAGCACAGATACGCAGTATTTT. It codes for CASSQRESTDTQYF.

This clonotype was seen many times. The CDR3 protein is CASSQPTGSLTYGYTF. The CDR3 region has the DNA TGTGCCAGCAGTCAACCAACCGGGTCCTTAACTTATGGCTACACCTTC. The V gene is TRBV28, the J gene TRBJ1-2; no definite D call. CDR1 and CDR2 (germline): MDHEN, SYDVKM. Between the trimmed V and J ends, which lost 5 bases and 5 bases, there was a span of 21 bases. This CDR3 is 16 amino acids long.

This clonotype came up a few times. CDR3 region: CASSHTGENEKLFF. The CDR3 nucleotides read TGTGCCAGCAGTCATACAGGGGAGAATGAAAAACTGTTTTTT. The J gene is TRBJ1-4, the V gene TRBV12-3 or TRBV12-4; TRBD1 aligns across 7 bases. V lost 5 bases to trimming and J lost 5 bases; unmatched junction nucleotides: 5. This CDR3 has 14 amino acids.

This clonotype was found many times. The chain couples TRBV27 to TRBJ1-2, with D perhaps TRBD1 (5 bases). V was trimmed by 2 bases and J by 4 bases, leaving 5 bases between them. CDR1 and CDR2 (germline): MNHEY, SMNVEV (reference sequence). The CDR3 loop spans 12 amino acids. DNA of the CDR3: TGTGCCAGCAGTTTACAGGGCTATGGCTACACCTTC. It specifies CASSLQGYGYTF.

This clonotype was seen a few times. In nucleotides, the CDR3 is TGCAGCGTGAGACGTCCGGGACAGGGGACAGATACGCAGTATTTT. Translation: CSVRRPGQGTDTQYF. The J gene is TRBJ2-3, the V gene TRBV29-1; 10 bases match TRBD1. There are 15 residues in the CDR3. J gave up 3 bases and V 6 bases, and 9 bases lay outside the gene matches. Germline CDR1 and CDR2: SQVTM and ANQGSEA.

V is TRBV20-1 and J is TRBJ2-1; D remains ambiguous. Germline assignment: CDR1 DFQATT and CDR2 SNEGSKA (reference sequence). The ends were cut back, 0 bases at V and 8 bases at J, with 5 bases in the middle. This CDR3 is 11 amino acids long. The DNA of the CDR3 is TGCAGTGCTAGAGATGGGTATGAGCAGTTCTTC. It specifies CSARDGYEQFF.

This clonotype was recorded at least ten times. This chain joins TRBV12-3 or TRBV12-4 and TRBJ2-7; 8 bases map to TRBD1. The V gene end was trimmed by 3 bases and the J gene end by 0 bases; junction bases not matched to a gene: 1. This CDR3 has 14 amino acids. This CDR3 reads CASSLGQASYEQYF. The CDR3 nucleotides are TGTGCCAGCAGTTTGGGACAGGCCTCCTACGAGCAGTACTTC.

This clonotype has a count of ten or more. The chain carries TRBV3-1 and TRBJ2-2, with TRBD1 identical over 7 bases. The CDR3 totals 17 residues. From germline, CDR1 is LGHDT and CDR2 YNNKEL (reference sequence). With V trimmed by 4 bases and J by 7 bases, 15 bases remained unmatched. CDR3 sequence: CASSRFGQDVWDGELFF. The CDR3 coding sequence is TGTGCCAGCAGCCGGTTCGGACAGGACGTGTGGGACGGGGAGCTGTTTTTT.

Many counts were recorded for this clonotype. The chain couples TRBV4-1 to TRBJ2-7; D tentatively reads TRBD1 or TRBD2 (6 bases each). Per germline, CDR1 MGHRA and CDR2 YSYEKL. The CDR3 contains 15 residues. Trimming left V 4 bases short and J 2 bases short, with 15 bases between. The CDR3 protein is CASSLSNGGPYEQYF. The CDR3 bases are TGCGCCAGCAGCCTTTCGAACGGGGGCCCCTACGAGCAGTACTTC.

The sample holds a few counts of this clonotype. The chain carries TRBV5-1 and TRBJ2-2; D is undetermined. CDR3 length equals 16 residues. Trimming took 0 bases from V and 4 from J, leaving 13 bases between them. Germline V gene data show CDR1 as SGHRS and CDR2 as YFSETQ. CDR3 protein: CASSLDQASSTGELFF. Written as DNA, the CDR3 is TGCGCCAGCAGCTTGGACCAGGCTTCCTCCACCGGGGAGCTGTTTTTT.

This clonotype was observed a handful of times. The chain links TRBV11-2 to TRBJ2-5; 7 nucleotides agree with TRBD2. This CDR3 region has 15 residues. V was clipped by 6 bases and J by 3 bases; unmatched bases: 10. CDR1 SGHAT and CDR2 FQNNGV come from the germline V gene. The DNA of the CDR3 is TGTGCCAGCAGAGGTCTAGCGGTTGTTAAAGAGACCCAGTACTTC. This encodes CASRGLAVVKETQYF. The entire variable domain, with the rest obtained from reference TRBV11-2 and TRBJ2-5, is as follows: EAGVAQSPRYKIIEKRQSVAFWCNPISGHATLYWYQQILGQGPKLLIQFQNNGVVDDSQLPKDRFSAERLKGVDSTLKIQPAKLEDSAVYLCASRGLAVVKETQYFGPGTRLLVL.